These 5 T cell receptor beta chains originate from one sample sequenced in a study of human T cells and chemical hapten exposure. Time point of the sample: patch test 2, 6 weeks after DPC sensitization. As for treatment: therapeutic diphenylcyclopropenone sensitization with weekly scalp DPC. One entry per CDR3 protein, called by TCRdb with MiXCR from the RACE reads. This table holds about 350,000 distinct CDR3 sequences, about 6.3% found once. The sample here was whole blood, taken in connection with sensitization to the hapten diphenylcyclopropenone (DPC). These receptors all come from a woman between 18 and 30 years old with alopecia areata. Some clones in this sample may be carry-over from other donors' samples.

The chain has TRBV7-2 and TRBJ1-1, with D maybe TRBD1 (5 bases). V was trimmed by 1 base and J by 11 bases, leaving 11 bases between them. The V gene's germline CDR1 is SGHTA and CDR2 FQGNSA. CDR3 length: 12 amino acids. CDR3: CASSLETGTAFF. CDR3 bases: TGTGCCAGCAGCTTAGAGACGGGGACGGCTTTCTTT.

The J gene is TRBJ2-3, the V gene TRBV24-1; 8 bases match TRBD2. This CDR3 has 18 residues. The germline gives CDR1 KGHDR, CDR2 SFDVKD. J was trimmed by 3 bases and V by 6 bases; bases with no gene match: 16. This chain's CDR3 is CATSQPPGLGILTDTQYF. The CDR3 region has the DNA TGTGCCACCAGTCAGCCCCCGGGACTAGGAATCCTTACAGATACGCAGTATTTT.

In this sample, this clonotype turned up once. This may arise from a read error, as a much more abundant clone is one base away. V gene TRBV4-3 combines with J gene TRBJ2-3, with TRBD2 matching over 9 bases. Per germline, CDR1 LGHNA and CDR2 YSLEER. Trimming cost V 4 bases and J 6 bases; bases outside gene matches: 17. The length of the CDR3 is 18 residues. This chain's CDR3 is CASSPHTGGGAESDTQYF. In DNA, the CDR3 is TGCGCCAGCAGCCCCCATACGGGCGGGGGGGCCGAAAGCGATACGCAGTATTTT.

This clonotype was found many times. This CDR3 is CASSRQDLSTDTQYF. CDR3 nucleotide sequence: TGTGCCAGCAGCCGACAGGACCTTAGCACAGATACGCAGTATTTT. V usage is TRBV6-5 and J usage is TRBJ2-3; a possible D gene is TRBD1 (6 bases). Deletions cut 6 bases from V and 0 bases from J, with 13 bases between. The CDR3 runs 15 residues. CDR1 MNHEY and CDR2 SVGAGI come from the germline V gene.

This clonotype has ten or more counts. The chain has TRBV6-4 and TRBJ1-6; no firm D call. Germline-derived CDR1 and CDR2 are MRHNA and SNTAGT. The CDR3 sequence is 13 residues long. V lost 3 bases and J 8 bases, leaving 8 bases between the germline ends. CDR3 region: CASSEKAYSPLHF. The CDR3 DNA is TGTGCCAGCAGTGAAAAGGCTTATTCACCCCTCCACTTT.